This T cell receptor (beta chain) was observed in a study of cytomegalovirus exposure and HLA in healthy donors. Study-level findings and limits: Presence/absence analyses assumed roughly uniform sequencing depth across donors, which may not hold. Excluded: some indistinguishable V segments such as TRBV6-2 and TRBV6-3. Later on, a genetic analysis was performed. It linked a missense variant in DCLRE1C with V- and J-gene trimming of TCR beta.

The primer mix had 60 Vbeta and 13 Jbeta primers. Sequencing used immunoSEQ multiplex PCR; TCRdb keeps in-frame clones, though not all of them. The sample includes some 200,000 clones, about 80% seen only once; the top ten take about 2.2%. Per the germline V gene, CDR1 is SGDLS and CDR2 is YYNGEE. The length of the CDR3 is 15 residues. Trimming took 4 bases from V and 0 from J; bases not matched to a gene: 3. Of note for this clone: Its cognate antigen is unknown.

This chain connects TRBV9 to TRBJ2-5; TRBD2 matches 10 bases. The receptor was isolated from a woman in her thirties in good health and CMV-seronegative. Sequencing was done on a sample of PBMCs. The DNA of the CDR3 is TGTGCCAGCAGCTGGACTAGCGGCAACCAAGAGACCCAGTACTTC. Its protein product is CASSWTSGNQETQYF.